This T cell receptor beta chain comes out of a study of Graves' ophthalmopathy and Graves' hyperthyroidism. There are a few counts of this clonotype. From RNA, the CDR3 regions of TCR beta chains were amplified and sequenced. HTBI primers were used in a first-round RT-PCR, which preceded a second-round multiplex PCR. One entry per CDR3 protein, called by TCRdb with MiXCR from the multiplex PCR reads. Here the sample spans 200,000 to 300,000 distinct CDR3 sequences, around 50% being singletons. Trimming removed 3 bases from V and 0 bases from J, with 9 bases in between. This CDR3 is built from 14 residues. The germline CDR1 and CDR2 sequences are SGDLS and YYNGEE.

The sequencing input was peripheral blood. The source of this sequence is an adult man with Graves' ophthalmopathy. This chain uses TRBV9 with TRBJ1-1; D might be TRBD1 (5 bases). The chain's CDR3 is CASSEGRLNTEAFF. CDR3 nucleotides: TGTGCCAGCAGCGAGGGACGCCTGAACACTGAAGCTTTCTTT.